The rows below give T cell receptor beta chains drawn from one sample of a study of blood T cells in healthy people across ages. TCRdb processed the 5' RACE reads anew with MiXCR; each CDR3 protein has one entry. The sample includes fewer than 800,000 distinct CDR3 sequences, about 21% of them seen just once. The sample was blood. The source is a man between 65 and 85 years old in good health. Both conserved end residues are part of each CDR3. D genes are given only for firm matches. Rows give clone size only sometimes, using once, few, many, or a class for an expanded clone.

v_call,d_call,clone_size,cdr3_length,j_call,cdr3_aa,cdr3_nt
TRBV20-1,TRBD1,few,14,TRBJ2-5,CSASRQGEQETQYF,TGCAGTGCTAGTCGTCAGGGGGAACAAGAGACCCAGTACTTC
TRBV5-1,.,few,14,TRBJ2-7,CASSSGQGNYEQYF,TGCGCCAGCAGCTCCGGGCAGGGTAACTACGAGCAGTACTTC
TRBV12-3/TRBV12-4,.,.,16,TRBJ2-1,CASSLSLAFQGNEQFF,TGTGCCAGCAGTTTATCGCTAGCGTTTCAGGGCAATGAGCAGTTCTTC
TRBV5-1,.,few,13,TRBJ1-4,CASSARENEQLFF,TGCGCCAGCAGCGCGCGGGAGAATGAACAACTGTTTTTT
TRBV5-1,TRBD1,.,15,TRBJ2-5,CASSLGGQRQETQYF,TGCGCCAGCAGCTTGGGGGGACAGAGACAAGAGACCCAGTACTTC
TRBV2,TRBD1,.,14,TRBJ2-7,CASNLRGSSYEQYF,TGTGCCAGTAACCTCAGGGGGAGCTCCTACGAGCAGTACTTC
TRBV12-3/TRBV12-4,TRBD2,.,16,TRBJ2-3,CASSFLTSGSTDAQYF,TGTGCCAGCAGTTTTTTGACTAGCGGGAGTACAGATGCGCAGTATTTT
TRBV6-2/TRBV6-3,.,few,17,TRBJ2-1,CASSYPTGGSSYNEQFF,TGTGCCAGCAGTTACCCCACGGGCGGAAGCTCCTACAATGAGCAGTTCTTC
TRBV19,TRBD1,.,14,TRBJ1-2,CASSRDRGAYGYTF,TGTGCCAGCTCGCGGGACAGGGGTGCCTATGGCTACACCTTC
TRBV20-1,.,.,13,TRBJ2-5,CSARVDHQETQYF,TGCAGTGCTAGAGTGGACCACCAAGAGACCCAGTACTTC
TRBV6-5,TRBD2,few,18,TRBJ2-3,CASSSPERLAGPTDTQYF,TGTGCCAGCAGTTCCCCTGAGCGACTAGCGGGGCCCACAGATACGCAGTATTTT
TRBV28,TRBD2,many,14,TRBJ2-7,CASRASGPTYEQYF,TGTGCCAGCAGAGCTAGCGGGCCGACCTACGAGCAGTACTTC
TRBV3-1,.,.,13,TRBJ2-7,CASSQVTRGEQYF,TGTGCCAGCAGCCAAGTTACACGTGGGGAGCAGTACTTC
TRBV10-3,.,.,13,TRBJ2-1,CAITSDSYNEQFF,TGTGCCATCACTAGCGACTCCTACAATGAGCAGTTCTTC
TRBV19,.,.,13,TRBJ2-5,CASSIRVSETQYF,TGTGCCAGTAGTATTAGGGTTTCAGAGACCCAGTACTTC
TRBV6-2/TRBV6-3,.,few,13,TRBJ2-7,CASSQDPYLRQYF,TGTGCCAGCAGCCAAGACCCGTACCTCCGGCAGTACTTC
TRBV29-1,.,many,11,TRBJ2-5,CSVDWGETQYF,TGCAGCGTTGATTGGGGGGAGACCCAGTACTTC
TRBV19,TRBD2,many,17,TRBJ2-1,CASSIDPTSGFYNEQFF,TGTGCCAGTAGTATAGATCCAACTAGCGGGTTCTACAATGAGCAGTTCTTC
TRBV6-6,TRBD2,many,15,TRBJ2-5,CASTQLAGVGETQYF,TGTGCCAGCACCCAACTAGCGGGAGTAGGTGAGACCCAGTACTTC
TRBV27,TRBD1,.,16,TRBJ2-1,CASSLSMGTGGNEQFF,TGTGCCAGCAGTTTATCGATGGGGACAGGGGGCAATGAGCAGTTCTTC
TRBV12-3/TRBV12-4,.,.,14,TRBJ1-2,CASTLSERARGYTF,TGTGCCAGCACCCTTTCGGAGAGGGCGCGAGGCTACACCTTC
TRBV7-9,.,few,16,TRBJ1-4,CASSLGRQAVNEKLFF,TGTGCCAGCAGCTTAGGGAGACAGGCCGTTAATGAAAAACTGTTTTTT
TRBV12-3/TRBV12-4,.,.,13,TRBJ2-2,CASSLMNPGELFF,TGTGCCAGCAGTTTAATGAACCCCGGGGAGCTGTTTTTT
TRBV12-3/TRBV12-4,.,few,17,TRBJ2-7,CASSIGQQGSSSYEQYF,TGTGCCAGCAGTATCGGCCAACAGGGAAGTTCGTCCTACGAGCAGTACTTC
TRBV7-2,TRBD2,few,16,TRBJ2-7,CASSLFGAGGSYEQYF,TGTGCCAGCAGCTTATTTGGAGCGGGAGGATCCTACGAGCAGTACTTC
TRBV9,.,.,15,TRBJ2-5,CASSVEFGQPETQYF,TGTGCCAGCAGCGTAGAATTCGGGCAGCCAGAGACCCAGTACTTC
TRBV20-1,.,few,12,TRBJ2-3,CSASQGTDTQYF,TGCAGTGCTAGCCAGGGCACAGATACGCAGTATTTT
TRBV28,TRBD1,once,15,TRBJ1-2,CASSLRQGGSYGYTF,TGTGCCAGCAGTTTAAGGCAGGGGGGGTCCTATGGCTACACCTTC
TRBV2,.,.,14,TRBJ2-5,CASSLKQAAETQYF,TGTGCCAGCAGTTTAAAACAGGCGGCGGAGACCCAGTACTTC
TRBV29-1,.,.,11,TRBJ1-4,CSVASAGELFF,TGCAGCGTAGCCAGCGCAGGAGAACTGTTTTTT
TRBV6-1,.,.,13,TRBJ2-2,CASRKSGTGELFF,TGTGCCAGCCGCAAATCTGGGACCGGGGAGCTGTTTTTT
TRBV6-2/TRBV6-3,.,few,15,TRBJ1-5,CASSQTSYSNQPQHF,TGTGCCAGCAGTCAAACAAGTTATAGCAATCAGCCCCAGCATTTT
TRBV7-9,.,.,14,TRBJ2-5,CASSHRQKKETQYF,TGTGCCAGCAGCCACCGACAGAAAAAAGAGACCCAGTACTTC
TRBV4-1,TRBD2,.,17,TRBJ2-1,CASVPGLAASSYNEQFF,TGCGCCAGTGTACCGGGACTAGCGGCCAGCTCCTACAATGAGCAGTTCTTC
TRBV20-1,TRBD2,.,15,TRBJ2-7,CSADGGDSSSYEQYF,TGCAGTGCTGATGGGGGGGACTCGAGTTCCTACGAGCAGTACTTC
TRBV7-9,.,.,15,TRBJ2-3,CASSHSGRNTDTQYF,TGTGCCAGCAGCCATTCAGGAAGGAACACAGATACGCAGTATTTT
TRBV15,.,.,13,TRBJ1-6,CATSRKGNSPLHF,TGTGCCACCAGCAGAAAGGGAAATTCACCCCTCCACTTT
TRBV28,.,.,14,TRBJ2-7,CASELGGESYEQYF,TGTGCCAGCGAACTTGGGGGTGAATCCTACGAGCAGTACTTC
TRBV7-9,TRBD2,.,15,TRBJ2-1,CASSLRAGEDNEQFF,TGTGCCAGCAGCTTGAGAGCGGGAGAGGACAATGAGCAGTTCTTC
TRBV5-1,TRBD1,few,14,TRBJ2-3,CASTKTGHTDTQYF,TGCGCCAGCACCAAGACAGGGCACACAGATACGCAGTATTTT
TRBV28,.,.,12,TRBJ2-7,CASSKDPYEQYF,TGTGCCAGCAGCAAGGATCCCTACGAGCAGTACTTC
TRBV3-1,TRBD2,.,17,TRBJ2-7,CASSQLWGGRRDYEQYF,TGTGCCAGCAGCCAACTTTGGGGCGGGAGAAGGGACTACGAGCAGTACTTC
TRBV24-1,.,.,14,TRBJ2-1,CATSDSTGYNEQFF,TGTGCCACCAGTGATTCCACAGGGTACAATGAGCAGTTCTTC
TRBV6-5,TRBD1,many,15,TRBJ2-7,CASSYRDRGAYEQYF,TGTGCCAGCAGTTACCGGGACAGGGGTGCCTACGAGCAGTACTTC
TRBV6-2/TRBV6-3,.,few,13,TRBJ2-1,CASMRSGYNEQFF,TGTGCCAGCATGCGGAGCGGATACAATGAGCAGTTCTTC
TRBV2,TRBD1,few,14,TRBJ1-1,CASKFDRGNPEAFF,TGTGCCAGCAAATTCGACAGGGGAAACCCTGAAGCTTTCTTT
TRBV3-1,.,.,13,TRBJ1-4,CASSQVREGKLFF,TGTGCCAGCAGCCAAGTCCGGGAGGGAAAACTGTTTTTT
TRBV27,.,few,14,TRBJ1-5,CASSKGGSNQPQHF,TGTGCCAGCAGTAAGGGGGGAAGTAATCAGCCCCAGCATTTT
TRBV5-6,.,.,15,TRBJ2-1,CASRPLAGYNNEQFF,TGTGCCAGCAGACCCCTTGCGGGATATAACAATGAGCAGTTCTTC
TRBV12-3/TRBV12-4,.,.,12,TRBJ1-1,CASSLLGVEAFF,TGTGCCAGCAGTTTATTGGGAGTTGAAGCTTTCTTT